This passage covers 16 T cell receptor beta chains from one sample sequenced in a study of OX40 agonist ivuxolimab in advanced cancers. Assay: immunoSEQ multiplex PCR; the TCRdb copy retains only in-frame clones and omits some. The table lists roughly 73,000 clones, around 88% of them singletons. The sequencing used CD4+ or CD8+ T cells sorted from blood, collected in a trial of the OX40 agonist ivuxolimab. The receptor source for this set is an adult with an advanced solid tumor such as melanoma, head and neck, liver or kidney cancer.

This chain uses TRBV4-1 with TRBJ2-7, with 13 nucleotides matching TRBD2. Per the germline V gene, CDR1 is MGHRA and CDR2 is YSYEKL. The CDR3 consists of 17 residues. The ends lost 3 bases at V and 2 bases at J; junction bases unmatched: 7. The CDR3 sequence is CASSQGDGTSGAYEQYF. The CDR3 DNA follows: TGCGCCAGCAGCCAGGGCGACGGGACTAGCGGGGCCTACGAGCAGTACTTC.

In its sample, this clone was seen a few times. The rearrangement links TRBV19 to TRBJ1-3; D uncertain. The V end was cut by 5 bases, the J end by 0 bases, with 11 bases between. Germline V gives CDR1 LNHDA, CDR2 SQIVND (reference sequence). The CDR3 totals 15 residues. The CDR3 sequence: CASSSTRNSGNTIYF. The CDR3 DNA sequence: TGTGCCAGTAGTTCCACACGGAACTCTGGAAACACCATATATTTT. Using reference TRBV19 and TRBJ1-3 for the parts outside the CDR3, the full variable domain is DGGITQSPKYLFRKEGQNVTLSCEQNLNHDAMYWYRQDPGQGLRLIYYSQIVNDFQKGDIAEGYSVSREKKESFPLTVTSAQKNPTAFYLCASSSTRNSGNTIYFGEGSWLTVV.

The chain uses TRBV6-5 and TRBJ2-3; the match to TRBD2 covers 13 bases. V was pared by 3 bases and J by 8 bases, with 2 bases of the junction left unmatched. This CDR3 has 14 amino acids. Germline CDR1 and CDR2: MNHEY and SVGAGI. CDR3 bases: TGTGCCAGCAGTTATCGGACTAGCGGGAGTACGCAGTATTTT. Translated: CASSYRTSGSTQYF.

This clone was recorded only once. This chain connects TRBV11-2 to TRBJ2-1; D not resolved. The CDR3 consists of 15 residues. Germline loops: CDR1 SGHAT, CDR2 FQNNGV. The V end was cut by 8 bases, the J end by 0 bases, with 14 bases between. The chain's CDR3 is CASAGLVHSYNEQFF. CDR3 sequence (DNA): TGTGCCAGCGCCGGCCTAGTGCACTCCTACAATGAGCAGTTCTTC.

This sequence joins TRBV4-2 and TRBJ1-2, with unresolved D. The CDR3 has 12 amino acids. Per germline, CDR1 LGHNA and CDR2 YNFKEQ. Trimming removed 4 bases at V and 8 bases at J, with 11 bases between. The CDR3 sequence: CASSPGVGGYTF. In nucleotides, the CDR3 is TGTGCCAGCAGCCCCGGCGTGGGCGGCTACACCTTC.

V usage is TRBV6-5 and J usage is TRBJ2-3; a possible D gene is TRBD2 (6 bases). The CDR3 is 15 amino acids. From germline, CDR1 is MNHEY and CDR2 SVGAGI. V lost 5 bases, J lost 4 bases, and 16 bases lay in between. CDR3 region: CASSPGTFRADTQYF. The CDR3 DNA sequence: TGTGCCAGCAGTCCCGGGACTTTTCGGGCAGATACGCAGTATTTT.

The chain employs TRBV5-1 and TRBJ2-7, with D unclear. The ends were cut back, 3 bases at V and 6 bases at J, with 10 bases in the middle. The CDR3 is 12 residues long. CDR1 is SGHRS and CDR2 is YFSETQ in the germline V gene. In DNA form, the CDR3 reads TGCGCCAGCAGCTCCCCCTCGAGCGAGCAGTACTTC. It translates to CASSSPSSEQYF.

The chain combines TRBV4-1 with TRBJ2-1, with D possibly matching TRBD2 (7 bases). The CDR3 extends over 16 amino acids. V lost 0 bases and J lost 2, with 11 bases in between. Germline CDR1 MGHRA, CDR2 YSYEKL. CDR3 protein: CASSQEGGAPYNEQFF. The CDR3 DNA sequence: TGCGCCAGCAGCCAAGAAGGGGGGGCACCCTACAATGAGCAGTTCTTC.

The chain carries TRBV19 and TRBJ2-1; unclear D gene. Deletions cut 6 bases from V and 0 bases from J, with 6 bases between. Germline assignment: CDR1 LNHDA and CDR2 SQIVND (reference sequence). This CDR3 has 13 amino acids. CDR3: CASRLDSYNEQFF. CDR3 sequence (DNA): TGTGCCAGTAGGCTAGACTCCTACAATGAGCAGTTCTTC.

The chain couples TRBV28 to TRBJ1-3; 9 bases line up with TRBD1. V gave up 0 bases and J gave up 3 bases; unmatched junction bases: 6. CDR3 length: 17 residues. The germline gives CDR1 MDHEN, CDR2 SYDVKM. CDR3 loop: CASSLWTTGGGGNTIYF. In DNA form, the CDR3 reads TGTGCCAGCAGTTTATGGACCACAGGGGGCGGTGGAAACACCATATATTTT.

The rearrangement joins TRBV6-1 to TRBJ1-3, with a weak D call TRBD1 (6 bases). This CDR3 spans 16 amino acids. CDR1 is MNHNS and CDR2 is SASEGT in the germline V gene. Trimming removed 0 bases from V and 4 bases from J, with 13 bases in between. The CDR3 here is CASSEAPPGAGNTIYF. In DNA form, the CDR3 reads TGTGCCAGCAGTGAAGCGCCGCCGGGGGCCGGAAACACCATATATTTT.

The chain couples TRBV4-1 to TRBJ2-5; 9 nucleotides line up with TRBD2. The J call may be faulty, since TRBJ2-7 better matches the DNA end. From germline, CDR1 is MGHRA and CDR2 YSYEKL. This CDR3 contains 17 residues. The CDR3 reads CASSQDPTSGLTYEQYF. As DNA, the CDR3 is TGCGCCAGCAGCCAAGATCCTACTAGCGGGTTAACCTACGAGCAGTACTTC.

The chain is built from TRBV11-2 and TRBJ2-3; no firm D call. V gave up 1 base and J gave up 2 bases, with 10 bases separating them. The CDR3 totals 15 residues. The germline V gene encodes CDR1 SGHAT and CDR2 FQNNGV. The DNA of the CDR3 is TGTGCCAGCAGCTTAGGCGCTTGGGACACAGATACGCAGTATTTT. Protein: CASSLGAWDTDTQYF.

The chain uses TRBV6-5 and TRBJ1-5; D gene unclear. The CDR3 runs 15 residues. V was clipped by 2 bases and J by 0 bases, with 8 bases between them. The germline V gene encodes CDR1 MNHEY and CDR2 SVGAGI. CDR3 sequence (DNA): TGTGCCAGCAGTTACGGGGATAATAGCAATCAGCCCCAGCATTTT. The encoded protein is CASSYGDNSNQPQHF.

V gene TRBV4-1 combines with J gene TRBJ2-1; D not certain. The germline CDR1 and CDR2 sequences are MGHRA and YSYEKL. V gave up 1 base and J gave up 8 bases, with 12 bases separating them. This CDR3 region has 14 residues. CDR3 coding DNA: TGCGCCAGCAGCCAAGTGCTGGGCGGCTATGAGCAGTTCTTC. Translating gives CASSQVLGGYEQFF.

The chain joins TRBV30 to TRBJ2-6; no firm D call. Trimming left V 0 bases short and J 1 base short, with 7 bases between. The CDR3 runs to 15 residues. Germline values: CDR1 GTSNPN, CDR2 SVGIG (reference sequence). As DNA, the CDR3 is TGTGCCTGGAGTGTACCCCCGTCTGGGGCCAACGTCCTGACTTTC. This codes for CAWSVPPSGANVLTF.